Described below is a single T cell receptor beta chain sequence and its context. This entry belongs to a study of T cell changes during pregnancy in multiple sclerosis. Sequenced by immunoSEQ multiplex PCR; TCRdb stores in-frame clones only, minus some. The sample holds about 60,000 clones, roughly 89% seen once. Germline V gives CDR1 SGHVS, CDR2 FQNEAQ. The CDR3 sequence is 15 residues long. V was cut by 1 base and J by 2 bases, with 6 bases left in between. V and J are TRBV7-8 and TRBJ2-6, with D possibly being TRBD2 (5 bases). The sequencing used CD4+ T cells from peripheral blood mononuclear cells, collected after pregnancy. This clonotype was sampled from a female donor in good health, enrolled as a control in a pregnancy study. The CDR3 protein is CASSLVEAGANVLTF. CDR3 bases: TGTGCCAGCAGCTTAGTGGAGGCTGGGGCCAACGTCCTGACTTTC.